The present T cell receptor (beta chain) was sequenced within a study of shared clonotypes between healthy human individuals. CD8 cells classed as naive were CD45RO-negative and positively selected for CCR7, excluding terminally differentiated effector memory CD45RA+ cells. Sequencing was performed with immunoSEQ multiplex PCR; in TCRdb, only in-frame clones are kept and a portion is missing. The sample comprises around 640,000 clones, approximately 96% of which are singletons, and 0.11% rests with the top ten. Sequenced sample: naive CD8+ T cells sorted from blood. This TCR was recovered from a woman aged 25 to 39 in good health.

The chain's CDR3 is CASSYHRRKVNTEAFF. The CDR3 region has the DNA TGTGCCAGCAGCTATCACCGACGGAAAGTGAACACTGAAGCTTTCTTT. The chain has TRBV7-9 and TRBJ1-1; D ambiguous. The length of the CDR3 is 16 residues. Germline CDR1 SEHNR, CDR2 FQNEAQ (reference sequence). The V end was cut by 4 bases, the J end by 0 bases, with 15 bases between.